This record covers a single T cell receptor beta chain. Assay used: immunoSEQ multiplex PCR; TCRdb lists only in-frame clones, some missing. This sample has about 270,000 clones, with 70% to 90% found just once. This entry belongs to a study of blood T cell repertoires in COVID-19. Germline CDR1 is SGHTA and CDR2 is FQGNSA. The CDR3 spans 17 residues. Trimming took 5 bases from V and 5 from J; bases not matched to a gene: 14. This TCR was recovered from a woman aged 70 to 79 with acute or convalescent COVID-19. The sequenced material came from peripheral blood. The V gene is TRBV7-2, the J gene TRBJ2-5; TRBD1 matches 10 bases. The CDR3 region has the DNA TGTGCCAGCAGCCCGGGACAGGGGTTGGGCACGTTCGAGACCCAGTACTTC. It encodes CASSPGQGLGTFETQYF.